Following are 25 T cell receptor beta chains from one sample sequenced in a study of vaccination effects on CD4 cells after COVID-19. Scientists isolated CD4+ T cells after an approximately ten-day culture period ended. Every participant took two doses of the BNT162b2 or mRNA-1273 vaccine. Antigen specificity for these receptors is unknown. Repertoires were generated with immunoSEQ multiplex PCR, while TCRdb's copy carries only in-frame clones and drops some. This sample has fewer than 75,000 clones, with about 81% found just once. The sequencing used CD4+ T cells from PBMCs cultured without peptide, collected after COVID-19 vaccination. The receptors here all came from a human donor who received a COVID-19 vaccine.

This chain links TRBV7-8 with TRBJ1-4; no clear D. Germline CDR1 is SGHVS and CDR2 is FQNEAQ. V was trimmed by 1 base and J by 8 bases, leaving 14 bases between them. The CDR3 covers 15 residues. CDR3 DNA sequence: TGTGCCAGCAGCTTAGGCGGCCACCCTGGGGAAAAACTGTTTTTT. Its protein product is CASSLGGHPGEKLFF. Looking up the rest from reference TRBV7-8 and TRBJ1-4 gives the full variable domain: GAGVSQSPRYKVAKRGQDVALRCDPISGHVSLFWYQQALGQGPEFLTYFQNEAQLDKSGLPSDRFFAERPEGSVSTLKIQRTQQEDSAVYLCASSLGGHPGEKLFFGSGTQLSVL.

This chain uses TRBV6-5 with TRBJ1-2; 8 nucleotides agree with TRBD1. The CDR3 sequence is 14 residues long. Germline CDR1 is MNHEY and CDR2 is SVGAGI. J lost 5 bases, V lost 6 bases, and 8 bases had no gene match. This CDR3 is CASRTDRGEYGYTF. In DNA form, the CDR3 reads TGTGCCAGCAGAACCGACAGGGGCGAATATGGCTACACCTTC.

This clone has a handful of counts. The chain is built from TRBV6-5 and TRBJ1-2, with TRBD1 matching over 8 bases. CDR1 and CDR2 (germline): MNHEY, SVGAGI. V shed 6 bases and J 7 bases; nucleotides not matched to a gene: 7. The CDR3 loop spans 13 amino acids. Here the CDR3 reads CASRTGQGRGYTF. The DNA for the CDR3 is TGTGCCAGCAGAACTGGACAGGGTCGTGGCTACACCTTC.

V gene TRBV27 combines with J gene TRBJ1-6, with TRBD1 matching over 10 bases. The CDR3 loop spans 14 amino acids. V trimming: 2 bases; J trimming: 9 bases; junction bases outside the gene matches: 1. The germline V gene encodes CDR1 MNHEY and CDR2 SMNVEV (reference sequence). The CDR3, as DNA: TGTGCCAGCAGTTTAGGACAGGGGGTTTCACCCCTCCACTTT. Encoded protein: CASSLGQGVSPLHF.

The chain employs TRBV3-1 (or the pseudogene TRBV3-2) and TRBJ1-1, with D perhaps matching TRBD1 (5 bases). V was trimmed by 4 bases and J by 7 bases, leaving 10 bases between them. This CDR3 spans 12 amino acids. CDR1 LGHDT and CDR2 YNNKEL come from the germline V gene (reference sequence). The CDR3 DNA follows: TGTGCCAGCAGCCTCGACAGCCGTGAAGCTTTCTTT. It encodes CASSLDSREAFF.

CDR3 bases: TGTGCCAGCAGCCCCGCCGGGACCCATTCCTACGAGCAGTACTTC. Encoded protein: CASSPAGTHSYEQYF. This chain uses TRBV7-9 with TRBJ2-7; tentatively, D is TRBD1 or TRBD2 (5 bases each). This CDR3 spans 15 amino acids. The germline V gene has CDR1 SEHNR and CDR2 FQNEAQ (reference sequence). Deletions cut 5 bases from V and 1 base from J, with 15 bases between. Looking up the rest from reference TRBV7-9 and TRBJ2-7 gives the full variable domain: DTGVSQNPRHKITKRGQNVTFRCDPISEHNRLYWYRQTLGQGPEFLTYFQNEAQLEKSRLLSDRFSAERPKGSFSTLEIQRTEQGDSAMYLCASSPAGTHSYEQYFGPGTRLTVT.

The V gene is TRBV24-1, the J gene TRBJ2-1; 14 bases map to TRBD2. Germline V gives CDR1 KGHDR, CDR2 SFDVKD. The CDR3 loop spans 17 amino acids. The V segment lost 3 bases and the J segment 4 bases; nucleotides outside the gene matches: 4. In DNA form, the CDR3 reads TGTGCCACCAGTGATCTGACTAGCGGGGGGGAATACAATGAGCAGTTCTTC. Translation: CATSDLTSGGEYNEQFF.

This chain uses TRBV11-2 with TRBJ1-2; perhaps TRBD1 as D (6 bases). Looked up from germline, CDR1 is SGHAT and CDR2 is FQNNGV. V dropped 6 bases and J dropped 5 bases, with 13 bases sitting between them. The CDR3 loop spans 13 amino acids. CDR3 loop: CASSPQRGYGYTF. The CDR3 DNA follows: TGTGCCAGCAGTCCCCAAAGGGGGTATGGCTACACCTTC.

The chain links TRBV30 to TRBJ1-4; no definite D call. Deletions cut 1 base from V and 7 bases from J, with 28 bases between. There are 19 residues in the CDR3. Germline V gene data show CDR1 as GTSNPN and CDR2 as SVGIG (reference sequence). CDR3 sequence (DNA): TGTGCCTGGAGTGGAGGTTTCGCAGTGCCCCCCGCAGGATCTGAAAAACTGTTTTTT. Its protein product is CAWSGGFAVPPAGSEKLFF.

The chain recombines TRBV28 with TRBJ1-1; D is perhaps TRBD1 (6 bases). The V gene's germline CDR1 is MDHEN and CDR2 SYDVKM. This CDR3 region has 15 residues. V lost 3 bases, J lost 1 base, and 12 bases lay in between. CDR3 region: CASSFSLGGNTEAFF. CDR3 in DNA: TGTGCCAGCAGTTTCTCCCTAGGGGGGAACACTGAAGCTTTCTTT.

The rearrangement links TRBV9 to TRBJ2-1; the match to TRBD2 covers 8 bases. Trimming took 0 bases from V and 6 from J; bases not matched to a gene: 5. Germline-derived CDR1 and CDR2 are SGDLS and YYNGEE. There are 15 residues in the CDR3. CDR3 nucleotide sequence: TGTGCCAGCAGCGTAGCGAGCGGGAGTAGCAATGAGCAGTTCTTC. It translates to CASSVASGSSNEQFF.

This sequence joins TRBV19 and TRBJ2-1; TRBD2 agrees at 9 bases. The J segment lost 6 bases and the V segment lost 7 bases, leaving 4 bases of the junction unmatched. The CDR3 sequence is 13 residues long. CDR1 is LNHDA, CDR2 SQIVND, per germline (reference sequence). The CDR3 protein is CASKYSGSNEQFF. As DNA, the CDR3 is TGTGCCAGTAAGTATAGCGGGAGCAATGAGCAGTTCTTC.

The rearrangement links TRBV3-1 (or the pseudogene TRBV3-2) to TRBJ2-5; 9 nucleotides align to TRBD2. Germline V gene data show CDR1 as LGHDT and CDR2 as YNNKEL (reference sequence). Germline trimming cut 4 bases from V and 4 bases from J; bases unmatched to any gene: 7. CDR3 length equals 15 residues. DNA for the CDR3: TGTGCCAGCAGCCGCCCGAGCGGGAGGATAGAGACCCAGTACTTC. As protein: CASSRPSGRIETQYF.

The CDR3 protein is CASSQGETGDTLAKNIQYF. CDR3 nucleotides: TGCGCCAGCAGCCAAGGGGAGACAGGGGACACTCTAGCCAAAAACATTCAGTACTTC. V usage is TRBV4-1 and J usage is TRBJ2-4; TRBD1 agrees at 8 bases. CDR1 is MGHRA and CDR2 is YSYEKL in the germline V gene. V was clipped by 1 base and J by 0 bases; unmatched bases: 11. The CDR3 has 19 amino acids.

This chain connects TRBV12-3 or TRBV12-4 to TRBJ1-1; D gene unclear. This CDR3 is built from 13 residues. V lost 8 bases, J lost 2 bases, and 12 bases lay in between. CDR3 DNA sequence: TGTGCCAGCGGCAGAAACGGTAACACTGAAGCTTTCTTT. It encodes CASGRNGNTEAFF.

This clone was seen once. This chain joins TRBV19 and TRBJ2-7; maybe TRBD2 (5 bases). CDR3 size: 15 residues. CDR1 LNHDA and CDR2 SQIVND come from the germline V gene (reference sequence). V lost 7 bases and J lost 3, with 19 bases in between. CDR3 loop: CASTTAGSRIYEQYF. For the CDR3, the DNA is TGTGCCAGTACCACCGCGGGCAGTAGGATCTACGAGCAGTACTTC.

This chain's CDR3 is CASSSGRRSEQYF. CDR3 bases: TGTGCCAGCAGCTCCGGCAGGAGGTCCGAGCAGTACTTC. V gene TRBV5-4 combines with J gene TRBJ2-7; D perhaps matches TRBD2 (5 bases). V lost 3 bases, J lost 6 bases, and 13 bases lay in between. The CDR3 spans 13 residues. Germline V gives CDR1 SGHNT, CDR2 YYREEE (reference sequence).

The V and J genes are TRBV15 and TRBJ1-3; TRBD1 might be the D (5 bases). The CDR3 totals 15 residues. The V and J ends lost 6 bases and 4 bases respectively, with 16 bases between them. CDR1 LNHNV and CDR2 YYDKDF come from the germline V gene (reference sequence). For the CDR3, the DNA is TGTGCCACCAGTCCCGTTCGGGGGTCAGGAAACACCATATATTTT. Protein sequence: CATSPVRGSGNTIYF.

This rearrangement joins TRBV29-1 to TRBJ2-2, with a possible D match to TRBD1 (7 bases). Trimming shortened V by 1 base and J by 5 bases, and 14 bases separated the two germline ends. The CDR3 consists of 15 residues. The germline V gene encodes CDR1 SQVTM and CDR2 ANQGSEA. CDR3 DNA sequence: TGCAGCGTTGAAGGGCAGGGGGGTTTAACCGGGGAGCTGTTTTTT. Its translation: CSVEGQGGLTGELFF.

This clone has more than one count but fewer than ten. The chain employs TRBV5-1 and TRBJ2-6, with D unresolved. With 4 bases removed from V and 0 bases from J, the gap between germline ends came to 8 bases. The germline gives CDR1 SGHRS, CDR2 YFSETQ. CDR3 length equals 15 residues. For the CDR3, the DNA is TGCGCCAGCAGCGACTCGCGCTCTGGGGCCAACGTCCTGACTTTC. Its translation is CASSDSRSGANVLTF.

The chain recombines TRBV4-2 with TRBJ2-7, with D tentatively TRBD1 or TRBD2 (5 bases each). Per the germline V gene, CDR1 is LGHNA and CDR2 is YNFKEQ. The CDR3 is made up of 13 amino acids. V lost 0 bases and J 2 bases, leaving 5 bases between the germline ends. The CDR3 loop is CASSQEGAYEQYF. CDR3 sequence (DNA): TGTGCCAGCAGCCAAGAGGGGGCCTACGAGCAGTACTTC.

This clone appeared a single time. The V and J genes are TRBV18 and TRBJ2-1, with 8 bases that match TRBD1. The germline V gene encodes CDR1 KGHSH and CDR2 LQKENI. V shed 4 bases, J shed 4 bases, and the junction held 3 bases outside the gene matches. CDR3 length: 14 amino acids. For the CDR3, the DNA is TGTGCCAGCTCACAACGGACAGGGTACAATGAGCAGTTCTTC. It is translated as CASSQRTGYNEQFF.

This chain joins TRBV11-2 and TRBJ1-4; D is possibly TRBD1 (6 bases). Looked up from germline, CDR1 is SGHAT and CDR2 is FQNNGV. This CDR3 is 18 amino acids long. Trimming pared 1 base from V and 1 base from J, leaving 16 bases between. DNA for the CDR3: TGTGCCAGCAGCTTAGTTGGTCGGGGGGCTGGAACTAATGAAAAACTGTTTTTT. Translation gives CASSLVGRGAGTNEKLFF.

The CDR3 coding sequence is TGCGCCAGCAGCTTCCGACGGGACGGTGAAGCTTTCTTT. Residues: CASSFRRDGEAFF. The chain joins TRBV5-1 to TRBJ1-1, with a tentative D call TRBD1 (5 bases). V lost 2 bases and J 7 bases, leaving 12 bases between the germline ends. CDR1 SGHRS and CDR2 YFSETQ come from the germline V gene. The length of the CDR3 is 13 residues.

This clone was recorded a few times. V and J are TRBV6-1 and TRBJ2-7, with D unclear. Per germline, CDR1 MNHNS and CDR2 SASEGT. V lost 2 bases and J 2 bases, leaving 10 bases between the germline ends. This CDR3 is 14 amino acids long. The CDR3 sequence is CASSERRPTYEQYF. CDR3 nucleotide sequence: TGTGCCAGCAGTGAACGCAGGCCTACCTACGAGCAGTACTTC.